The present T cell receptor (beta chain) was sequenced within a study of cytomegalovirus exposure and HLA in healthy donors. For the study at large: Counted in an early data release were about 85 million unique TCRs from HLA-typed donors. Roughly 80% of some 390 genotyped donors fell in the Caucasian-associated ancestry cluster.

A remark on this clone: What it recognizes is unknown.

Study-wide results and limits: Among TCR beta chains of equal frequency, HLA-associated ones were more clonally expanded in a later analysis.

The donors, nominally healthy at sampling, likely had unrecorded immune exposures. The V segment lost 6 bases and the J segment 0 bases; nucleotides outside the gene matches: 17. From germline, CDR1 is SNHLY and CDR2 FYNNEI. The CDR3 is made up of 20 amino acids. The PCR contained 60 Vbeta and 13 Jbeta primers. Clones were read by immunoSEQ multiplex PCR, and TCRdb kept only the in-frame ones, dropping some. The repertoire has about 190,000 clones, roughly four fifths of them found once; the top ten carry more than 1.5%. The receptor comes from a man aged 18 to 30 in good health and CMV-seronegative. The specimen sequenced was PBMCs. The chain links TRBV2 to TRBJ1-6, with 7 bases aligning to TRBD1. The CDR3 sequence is CASRPPADRSRSSYNSPLHF. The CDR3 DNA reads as TGTGCCAGCAGGCCTCCCGCGGACAGGTCCAGAAGCTCCTATAATTCACCCCTCCACTTT.